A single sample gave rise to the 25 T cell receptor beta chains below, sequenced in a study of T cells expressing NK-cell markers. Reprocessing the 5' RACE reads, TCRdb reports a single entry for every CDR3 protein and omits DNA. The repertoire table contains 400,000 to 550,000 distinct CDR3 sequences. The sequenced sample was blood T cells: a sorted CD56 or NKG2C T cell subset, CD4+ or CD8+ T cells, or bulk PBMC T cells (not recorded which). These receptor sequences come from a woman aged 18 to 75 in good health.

The CDR3 spells CASSWAGTDTQYF. J is TRBJ2-3 and V is TRBV5-1. Germline lookup yields CDR1 SGHRS and CDR2 YFSETQ. The length of the CDR3 is 13 residues.

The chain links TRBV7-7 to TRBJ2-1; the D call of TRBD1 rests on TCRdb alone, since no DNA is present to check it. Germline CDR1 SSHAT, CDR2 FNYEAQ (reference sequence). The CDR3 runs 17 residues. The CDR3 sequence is CASSLAGTRRSYNEQFF.

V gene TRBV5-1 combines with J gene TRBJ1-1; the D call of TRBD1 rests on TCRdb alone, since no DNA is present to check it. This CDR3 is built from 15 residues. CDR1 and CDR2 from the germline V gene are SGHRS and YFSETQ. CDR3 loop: CASSLAGGGNPEAFF.

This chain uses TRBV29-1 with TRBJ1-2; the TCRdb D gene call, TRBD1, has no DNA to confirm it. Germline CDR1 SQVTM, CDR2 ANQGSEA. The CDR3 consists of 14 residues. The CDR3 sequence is CSVEAFQGKLRYTF. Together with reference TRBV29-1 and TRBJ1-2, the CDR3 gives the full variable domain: SAVISQKPSRDICQRGTSLTIQCQVDSQVTMMFWYRQQPGQSLTLIATANQGSEATYESGFVIDKFPISRPNLTFSTLTVSNMSPEDSSIYLCSVEAFQGKLRYTFGSGTRLTVV.

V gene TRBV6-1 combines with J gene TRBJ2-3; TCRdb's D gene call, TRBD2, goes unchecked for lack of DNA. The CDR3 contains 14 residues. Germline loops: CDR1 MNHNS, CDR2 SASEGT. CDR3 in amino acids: CAPATSGPTDTQYF.

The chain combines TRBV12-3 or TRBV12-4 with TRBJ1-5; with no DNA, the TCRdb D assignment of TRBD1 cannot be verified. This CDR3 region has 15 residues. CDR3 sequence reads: CASSSGQAGNQPQHF.

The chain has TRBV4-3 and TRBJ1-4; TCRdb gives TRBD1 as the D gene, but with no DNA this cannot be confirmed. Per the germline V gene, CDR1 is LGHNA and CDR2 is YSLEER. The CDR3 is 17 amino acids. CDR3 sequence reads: CASSQETGEIANEKLFF.

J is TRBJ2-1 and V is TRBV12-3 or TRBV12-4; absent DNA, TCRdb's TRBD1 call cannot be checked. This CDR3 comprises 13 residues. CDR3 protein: CASSAPPGYEQFF.

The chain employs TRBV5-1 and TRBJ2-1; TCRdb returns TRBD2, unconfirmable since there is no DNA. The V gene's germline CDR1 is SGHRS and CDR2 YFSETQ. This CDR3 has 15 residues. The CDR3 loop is CASSSGTSFYNEQFF.

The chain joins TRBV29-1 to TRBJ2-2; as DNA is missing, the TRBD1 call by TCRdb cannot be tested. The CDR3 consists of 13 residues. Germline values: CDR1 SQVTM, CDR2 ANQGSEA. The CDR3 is CSVRAGNTGELFF.

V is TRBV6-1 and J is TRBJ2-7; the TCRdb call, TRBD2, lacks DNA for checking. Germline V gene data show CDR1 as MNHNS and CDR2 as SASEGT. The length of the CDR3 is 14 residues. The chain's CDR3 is CASRTGTSVHEQYF.

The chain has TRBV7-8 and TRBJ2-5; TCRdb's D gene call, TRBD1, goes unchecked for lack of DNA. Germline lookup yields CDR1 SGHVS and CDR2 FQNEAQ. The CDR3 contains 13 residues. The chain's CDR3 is CASRTHREETQYF.

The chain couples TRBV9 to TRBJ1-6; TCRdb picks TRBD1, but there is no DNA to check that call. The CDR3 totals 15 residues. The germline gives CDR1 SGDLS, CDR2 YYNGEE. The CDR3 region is CASSPGDRRESPLHF.

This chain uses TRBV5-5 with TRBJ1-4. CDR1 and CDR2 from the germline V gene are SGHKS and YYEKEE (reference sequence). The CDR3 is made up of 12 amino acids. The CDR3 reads CASSLVLEKLFF.

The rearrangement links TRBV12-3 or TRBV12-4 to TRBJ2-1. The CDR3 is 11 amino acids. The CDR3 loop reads CASSFANEQFF.

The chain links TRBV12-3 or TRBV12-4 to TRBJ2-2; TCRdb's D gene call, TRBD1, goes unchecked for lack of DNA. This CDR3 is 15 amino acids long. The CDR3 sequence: CASSKGGWNTGELFF.

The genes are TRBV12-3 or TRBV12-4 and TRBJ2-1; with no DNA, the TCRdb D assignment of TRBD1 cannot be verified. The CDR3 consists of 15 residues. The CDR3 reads CASSLPGGDYNEQFF.

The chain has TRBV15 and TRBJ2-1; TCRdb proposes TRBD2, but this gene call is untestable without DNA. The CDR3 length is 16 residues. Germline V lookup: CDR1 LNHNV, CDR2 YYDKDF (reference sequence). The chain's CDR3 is CATSRVALRAYNEQFF. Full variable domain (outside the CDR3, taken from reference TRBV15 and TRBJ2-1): DAMVIQNPRYQVTQFGKPVTLSCSQTLNHNVMYWYQQKSSQAPKLLFHYYDKDFNNEADTPDNFQSRRPNTSFCFLDIRSPGLGDTAMYLCATSRVALRAYNEQFFGPGTRLTVL.

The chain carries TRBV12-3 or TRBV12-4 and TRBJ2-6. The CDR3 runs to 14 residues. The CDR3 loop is CASSLPLGANVLTF.

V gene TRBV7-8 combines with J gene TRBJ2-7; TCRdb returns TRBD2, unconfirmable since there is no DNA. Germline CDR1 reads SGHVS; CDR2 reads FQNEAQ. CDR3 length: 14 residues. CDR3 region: CASSLTSQGYEQYF.

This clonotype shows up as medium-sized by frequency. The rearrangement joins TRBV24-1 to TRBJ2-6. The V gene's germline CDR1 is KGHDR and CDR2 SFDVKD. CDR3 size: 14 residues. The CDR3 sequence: CATRPGSGANVLTF.

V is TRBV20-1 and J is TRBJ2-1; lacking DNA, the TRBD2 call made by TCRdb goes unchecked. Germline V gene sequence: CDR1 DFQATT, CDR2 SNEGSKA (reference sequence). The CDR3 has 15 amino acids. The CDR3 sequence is CSARDEAVSYNEQFF.

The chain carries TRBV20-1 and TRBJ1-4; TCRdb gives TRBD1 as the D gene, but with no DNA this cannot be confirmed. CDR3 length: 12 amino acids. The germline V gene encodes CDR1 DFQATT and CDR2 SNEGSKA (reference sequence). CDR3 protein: CSAWTVNEKLFF.

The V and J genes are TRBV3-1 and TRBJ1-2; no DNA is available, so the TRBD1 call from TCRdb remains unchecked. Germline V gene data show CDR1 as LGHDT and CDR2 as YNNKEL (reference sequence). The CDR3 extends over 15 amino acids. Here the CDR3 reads CASSQGGRGNYGYTF.

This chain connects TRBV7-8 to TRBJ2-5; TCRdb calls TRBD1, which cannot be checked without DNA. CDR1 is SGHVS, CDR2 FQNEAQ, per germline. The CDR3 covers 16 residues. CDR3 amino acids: CASSWVSEGGEETQYF.